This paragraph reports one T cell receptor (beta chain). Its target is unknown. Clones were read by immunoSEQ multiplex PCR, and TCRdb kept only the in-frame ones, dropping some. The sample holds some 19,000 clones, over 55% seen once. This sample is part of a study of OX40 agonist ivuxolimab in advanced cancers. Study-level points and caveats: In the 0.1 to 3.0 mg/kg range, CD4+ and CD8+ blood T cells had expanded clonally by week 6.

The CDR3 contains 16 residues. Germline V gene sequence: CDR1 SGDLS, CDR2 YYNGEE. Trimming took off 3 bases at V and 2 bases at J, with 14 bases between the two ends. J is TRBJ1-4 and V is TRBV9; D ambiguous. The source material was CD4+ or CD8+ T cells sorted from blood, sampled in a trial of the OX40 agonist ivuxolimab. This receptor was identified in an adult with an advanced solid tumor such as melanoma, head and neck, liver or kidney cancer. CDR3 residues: CASSGVDWATNEKLFF. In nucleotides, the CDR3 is TGTGCCAGCAGCGGAGTAGATTGGGCGACTAATGAAAAACTGTTTTTT.